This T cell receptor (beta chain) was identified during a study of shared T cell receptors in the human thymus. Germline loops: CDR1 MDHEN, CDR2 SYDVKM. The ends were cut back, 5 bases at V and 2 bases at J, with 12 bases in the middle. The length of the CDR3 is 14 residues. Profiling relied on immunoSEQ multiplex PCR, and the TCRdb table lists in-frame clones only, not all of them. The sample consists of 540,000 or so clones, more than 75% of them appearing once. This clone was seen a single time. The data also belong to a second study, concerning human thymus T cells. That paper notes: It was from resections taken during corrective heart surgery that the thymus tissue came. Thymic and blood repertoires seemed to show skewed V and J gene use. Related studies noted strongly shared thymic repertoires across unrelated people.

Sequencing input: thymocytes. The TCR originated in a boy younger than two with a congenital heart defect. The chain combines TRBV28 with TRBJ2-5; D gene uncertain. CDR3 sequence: CASSLSWAQETQYF. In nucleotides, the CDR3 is TGTGCCAGCAGTCTCTCGTGGGCTCAAGAGACCCAGTACTTC. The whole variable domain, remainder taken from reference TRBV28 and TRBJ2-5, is DVKVTQSSRYLVKRTGEKVFLECVQDMDHENMFWYRQDPGLGLRLIYFSYDVKMKEKGDIPEGYSVSREKKERFSLILESASTNQTSMYLCASSLSWAQETQYFGPGTRLLVL.